The rows below give T cell receptor beta chains drawn from one sample of a study of OX40 agonist ivuxolimab in advanced cancers. The assay was immunoSEQ multiplex PCR, and TCRdb's table has in-frame clones only and misses some. The table records approximately 27,000 clones, over 60% of them present only once. The material sequenced was CD4+ or CD8+ T cells sorted from blood, taken in a trial of the OX40 agonist ivuxolimab. Every receptor here comes from an adult with an advanced solid tumor such as melanoma, head and neck, liver or kidney cancer. The CDR3 runs from the conserved cysteine through the conserved F or W. The D gene is left open where the match is weak. Clone size is shown for a subset of rows, as once, few, many or a class of expanded clone.

clone_size: .; v_call: TRBV28; d_call: .; j_call: TRBJ2-2; cdr3_aa: CASSLWSGTANTGELFF; cdr3_nt: TGTGCCAGCAGTTTATGGTCCGGGACTGCAAACACCGGGGAGCTGTTTTTT
clone_size: .; v_call: TRBV28; d_call: .; j_call: TRBJ1-4; cdr3_aa: CASSPRGEKLFF; cdr3_nt: TGTGCCAGCAGTCCTCGAGGGGAAAAACTGTTTTTT
clone_size: .; v_call: TRBV19; d_call: .; j_call: TRBJ2-7; cdr3_aa: CASSKRQLDSYEQYF; cdr3_nt: TGTGCCAGTAGTAAACGACAGTTAGACTCCTACGAGCAGTACTTC
clone_size: .; v_call: TRBV6-1; d_call: .; j_call: TRBJ2-5; cdr3_aa: CASSESVGGETQYF; cdr3_nt: TGTGCCAGCAGTGAATCGGTAGGGGGGGAGACCCAGTACTTC
clone_size: .; v_call: TRBV19; d_call: .; j_call: TRBJ2-2; cdr3_aa: CASSLLILEANTGELFF; cdr3_nt: TGTGCCAGTAGTCTCCTTATTCTGGAAGCGAACACCGGGGAGCTGTTTTTT
clone_size: .; v_call: TRBV18; d_call: .; j_call: TRBJ2-5; cdr3_aa: CASSPRIQGSQETQYF; cdr3_nt: TGTGCCAGCTCACCACGGATACAAGGGAGTCAAGAGACCCAGTACTTC
clone_size: .; v_call: TRBV29-1; d_call: .; j_call: TRBJ1-1; cdr3_aa: CSVGGGYTEAFF; cdr3_nt: TGCAGCGTGGGCGGGGGATACACTGAAGCTTTCTTT
clone_size: .; v_call: TRBV27; d_call: TRBD1; j_call: TRBJ1-5; cdr3_aa: CASSMGQGLNQPQHF; cdr3_nt: TGTGCCAGCAGTATGGGACAGGGACTCAATCAGCCCCAGCATTTT
clone_size: .; v_call: TRBV29-1; d_call: TRBD1; j_call: TRBJ2-1; cdr3_aa: CSVLNPGTGVLREQFF; cdr3_nt: TGCAGCGTCCTCAATCCCGGGACAGGGGTCCTTAGAGAGCAGTTCTTC
clone_size: .; v_call: TRBV13; d_call: TRBD1; j_call: TRBJ2-3; cdr3_aa: CASSSTGETGATTTDTQYF; cdr3_nt: TGTGCCAGCAGCTCGACAGGGGAGACGGGGGCCACGACCACAGATACGCAGTATTTT
clone_size: .; v_call: TRBV19; d_call: .; j_call: TRBJ2-5; cdr3_aa: CASSSRGGEETQYF; cdr3_nt: TGTGCCAGTAGTTCGAGAGGGGGGGAAGAGACCCAGTACTTC
clone_size: .; v_call: TRBV4-2; d_call: .; j_call: TRBJ2-1; cdr3_aa: CASSQGAGTGSYNEQFF; cdr3_nt: TGTGCCAGCAGCCAAGGAGCTGGGACCGGCTCCTACAATGAGCAGTTCTTC
clone_size: once; v_call: TRBV5-4; d_call: .; j_call: TRBJ1-2; cdr3_aa: CASSLGVAGLNTNYGYTF; cdr3_nt: TGTGCCAGCAGCTTGGGGGTGGCAGGACTAAACACTAACTATGGCTACACCTTC
clone_size: .; v_call: TRBV7-2; d_call: .; j_call: TRBJ2-3; cdr3_aa: CASSLAAKTDTQYF; cdr3_nt: TGTGCCAGCAGCTTAGCAGCGAAGACAGATACGCAGTATTTT
clone_size: .; v_call: TRBV6-5; d_call: .; j_call: TRBJ1-1; cdr3_aa: CASSRGQGITEAFF; cdr3_nt: TGTGCCAGCAGCAGAGGCCAGGGGATTACTGAAGCTTTCTTT
clone_size: few; v_call: TRBV30; d_call: .; j_call: TRBJ1-1; cdr3_aa: CAWSRDTEAFF; cdr3_nt: TGTGCCTGGAGTCGGGACACTGAAGCTTTCTTT
clone_size: .; v_call: TRBV5-1; d_call: TRBD1; j_call: TRBJ2-7; cdr3_aa: CASSLEWDSSYEQYF; cdr3_nt: TGCGCCAGCAGCTTGGAATGGGACAGCTCCTACGAGCAGTACTTC
clone_size: .; v_call: TRBV6-9; d_call: .; j_call: TRBJ1-2; cdr3_aa: CASSNKGQLYGYTF; cdr3_nt: TGTGCCAGCAGCAACAAAGGACAGCTCTATGGCTACACCTTC
clone_size: .; v_call: TRBV6-9; d_call: .; j_call: TRBJ2-7; cdr3_aa: CASNRVGVTYEQYF; cdr3_nt: TGTGCCAGCAATCGGGTCGGGGTTACCTACGAGCAGTACTTC
clone_size: .; v_call: TRBV10-3; d_call: TRBD2; j_call: TRBJ2-2; cdr3_aa: CAIRGLANSGELFF; cdr3_nt: TGTGCCATCAGGGGACTAGCGAACTCCGGGGAGCTGTTTTTT
clone_size: .; v_call: TRBV5-1; d_call: TRBD2; j_call: TRBJ2-1; cdr3_aa: CASSSPGTSGGGSYNEQFF; cdr3_nt: TGCGCCAGCAGCTCCCCCGGGACTAGCGGGGGGGGCTCCTACAATGAGCAGTTCTTC
clone_size: .; v_call: TRBV30; d_call: .; j_call: TRBJ2-7; cdr3_aa: CAWSPGIRGQYF; cdr3_nt: TGTGCCTGGAGCCCCGGGATCAGGGGGCAGTACTTC
clone_size: .; v_call: TRBV28; d_call: .; j_call: TRBJ2-7; cdr3_aa: CASRFNYEQYF; cdr3_nt: TGTGCCAGCAGGTTCAACTACGAGCAGTACTTC
clone_size: .; v_call: TRBV5-1; d_call: .; j_call: TRBJ2-6; cdr3_aa: CASSSGNSGANVLTF; cdr3_nt: TGCGCCAGCAGCTCGGGGAACTCTGGGGCCAACGTCCTGACTTTC
clone_size: .; v_call: TRBV10-3; d_call: .; j_call: TRBJ2-3; cdr3_aa: CAISVGGGTDTQYF; cdr3_nt: TGTGCCATCAGTGTAGGGGGGGGTACAGATACGCAGTATTTT
clone_size: .; v_call: TRBV2; d_call: .; j_call: TRBJ2-4; cdr3_aa: CASSEFNQNIQYF; cdr3_nt: TGTGCCAGCAGTGAATTCAACCAGAACATTCAGTACTTC
clone_size: .; v_call: TRBV7-2; d_call: TRBD2; j_call: TRBJ2-3; cdr3_aa: CASSIFPTSFTDTQYF; cdr3_nt: TGTGCCAGCAGCATATTCCCGACTAGCTTCACAGATACGCAGTATTTT
clone_size: .; v_call: TRBV5-1; d_call: .; j_call: TRBJ1-1; cdr3_aa: CASSLMKGVDGTEAFF; cdr3_nt: TGCGCCAGCAGCTTGATGAAGGGGGTAGATGGCACTGAAGCTTTCTTT
clone_size: .; v_call: TRBV27; d_call: .; j_call: TRBJ1-2; cdr3_aa: CASSSLTQGNYGYTF; cdr3_nt: TGTGCCAGCAGCTCTCTTACGCAGGGGAACTATGGCTACACCTTC
clone_size: once; v_call: TRBV27; d_call: .; j_call: TRBJ2-2; cdr3_aa: CASNSGQVNTGELFF; cdr3_nt: TGTGCCAGCAATTCTGGGCAGGTCAACACCGGGGAGCTGTTTTTT
clone_size: .; v_call: TRBV7-6; d_call: TRBD1; j_call: TRBJ2-1; cdr3_aa: CASSLEGQGVYNEQFF; cdr3_nt: TGTGCCAGCAGCTTGGAGGGACAGGGGGTTTACAATGAGCAGTTCTTC
clone_size: .; v_call: TRBV10-3; d_call: TRBD2; j_call: TRBJ2-1; cdr3_aa: CAITQSGGYNEQFF; cdr3_nt: TGTGCCATCACCCAAAGCGGGGGATACAATGAGCAGTTCTTC
clone_size: .; v_call: TRBV10-2; d_call: TRBD2; j_call: TRBJ2-3; cdr3_aa: CASCLAVTDTQYF; cdr3_nt: TGCGCCAGCTGCCTAGCGGTAACAGATACGCAGTATTTT
clone_size: .; v_call: TRBV7-2; d_call: TRBD1; j_call: TRBJ1-2; cdr3_aa: CASSPQGGKANYGYTF; cdr3_nt: TGTGCCAGCAGCCCCCAGGGGGGAAAGGCTAACTATGGCTACACCTTC
clone_size: .; v_call: TRBV27; d_call: .; j_call: TRBJ2-3; cdr3_aa: CASSLTGPPFSSTDTQYF; cdr3_nt: TGTGCCAGCAGTCTGACAGGTCCGCCTTTTTCTAGCACAGATACGCAGTATTTT
clone_size: .; v_call: TRBV6-5; d_call: .; j_call: TRBJ2-5; cdr3_aa: CASSYSHFQETQYF; cdr3_nt: TGTGCCAGCAGTTACTCCCATTTCCAAGAGACCCAGTACTTC
clone_size: .; v_call: TRBV29-1; d_call: .; j_call: TRBJ2-7; cdr3_aa: CSARGSGSINSYEQYF; cdr3_nt: TGCAGTGCCCGAGGGTCGGGCAGTATCAACTCCTACGAGCAGTACTTC
clone_size: .; v_call: TRBV28; d_call: .; j_call: TRBJ2-5; cdr3_aa: CASSLGGAETQYF; cdr3_nt: TGTGCCAGTAGTTTAGGGGGAGCAGAGACCCAGTACTTC
clone_size: .; v_call: TRBV9; d_call: .; j_call: TRBJ2-2; cdr3_aa: CASSPFPLTGELFF; cdr3_nt: TGTGCCAGCAGCCCTTTTCCTTTGACCGGGGAGCTGTTTTTT
clone_size: once; v_call: TRBV11-2; d_call: .; j_call: TRBJ2-7; cdr3_aa: CASSLGQSYEQYF; cdr3_nt: TGTGCCAGCAGCTTAGGACAGAGCTACGAGCAGTACTTC
clone_size: .; v_call: TRBV4-2; d_call: TRBD1; j_call: TRBJ2-2; cdr3_aa: CASSQDWDRFSGELFF; cdr3_nt: TGTGCCAGCAGCCAAGATTGGGACAGGTTCTCCGGGGAGCTGTTTTTT
clone_size: .; v_call: TRBV4-1; d_call: .; j_call: TRBJ2-5; cdr3_aa: CASSPGVGSWETQYF; cdr3_nt: TGCGCCAGCAGCCCTGGGGTGGGTTCCTGGGAGACCCAGTACTTC
clone_size: .; v_call: TRBV5-1; d_call: .; j_call: TRBJ1-2; cdr3_aa: CASSLESGVPGYTF; cdr3_nt: TGCGCCAGCAGCTTGGAGTCAGGCGTTCCTGGCTACACCTTC
clone_size: few; v_call: TRBV19; d_call: .; j_call: TRBJ2-7; cdr3_aa: CASRDVGYEQYF; cdr3_nt: TGTGCCAGCCGGGACGTAGGCTACGAGCAGTACTTC
clone_size: .; v_call: TRBV5-4; d_call: .; j_call: TRBJ1-6; cdr3_aa: CASSDGFSNSPLHF; cdr3_nt: TGTGCCAGCAGCGACGGTTTTAGTAATTCACCCCTCCACTTT
clone_size: few; v_call: TRBV5-1; d_call: TRBD1; j_call: TRBJ2-5; cdr3_aa: CASSVGQYETQYF; cdr3_nt: TGCGCCAGCAGCGTGGGACAGTACGAGACCCAGTACTTC
clone_size: .; v_call: TRBV2; d_call: .; j_call: TRBJ1-2; cdr3_aa: CASSDLGTYGYTF; cdr3_nt: TGTGCCAGCAGTGATCTGGGAACCTATGGCTACACCTTC
clone_size: .; v_call: TRBV7-8; d_call: TRBD1; j_call: TRBJ1-1; cdr3_aa: CASRDRTGQPNTEAFF; cdr3_nt: TGTGCCAGCAGGGACCGGACAGGCCAGCCGAACACTGAAGCTTTCTTT
clone_size: .; v_call: TRBV15; d_call: .; j_call: TRBJ1-2; cdr3_aa: CATSRDQGVFGYTF; cdr3_nt: TGTGCCACCAGCAGAGATCAAGGGGTATTCGGCTACACCTTC
clone_size: .; v_call: TRBV29-1; d_call: TRBD1; j_call: TRBJ2-1; cdr3_aa: CSVGGQTSYNEQFF; cdr3_nt: TGCAGCGTTGGGGGACAGACTTCTTACAATGAGCAGTTCTTC
clone_size: .; v_call: TRBV13; d_call: TRBD1; j_call: TRBJ2-1; cdr3_aa: CASSLLDRDSYNEQFF; cdr3_nt: TGTGCCAGCAGCTTATTGGACAGGGACTCCTACAATGAGCAGTTCTTC
clone_size: .; v_call: TRBV6-4; d_call: .; j_call: TRBJ2-3; cdr3_aa: CASSDSDTDTQYF; cdr3_nt: TGTGCCAGCAGTGACTCGGACACAGATACGCAGTATTTT
clone_size: .; v_call: TRBV7-9; d_call: TRBD2; j_call: TRBJ2-5; cdr3_aa: CASSSGLAGQQETQYF; cdr3_nt: TGTGCCAGCAGCTCGGGACTAGCGGGGCAGCAAGAGACCCAGTACTTC
clone_size: .; v_call: TRBV2; d_call: TRBD2; j_call: TRBJ2-7; cdr3_aa: CASSSISGGNYEQYF; cdr3_nt: TGTGCCAGCAGTTCCATAAGCGGGGGGAATTACGAGCAGTACTTC
clone_size: .; v_call: TRBV6-1; d_call: TRBD1; j_call: TRBJ1-3; cdr3_aa: CASRLTGAGNTIYF; cdr3_nt: TGTGCCAGCAGATTGACAGGGGCTGGAAACACCATATATTTT
clone_size: once; v_call: TRBV7-2; d_call: .; j_call: TRBJ2-7; cdr3_aa: CASSSSLGLQYEQYF; cdr3_nt: TGTGCCAGCAGCTCCTCTTTGGGACTTCAATACGAGCAGTACTTC
clone_size: .; v_call: TRBV19; d_call: TRBD1; j_call: TRBJ2-7; cdr3_aa: CASTGGYEQYF; cdr3_nt: TGTGCCAGTACAGGGGGCTACGAGCAGTACTTC